Shown below are 12 T cell receptor beta chains from a single sample sequenced in a study of T-cell memory formation after mild COVID-19. A single record per CDR3 protein comes from TCRdb applying MiXCR to the 5' RACE reads. This sample carries approximately 350,000 distinct CDR3 sequences, around 27% of them seen once, and the ten largest clones take roughly 14%. The sample taken for sequencing was PBMCs or a T cell subset sorted from them (not recorded which). The receptors originated from an adult woman who had mild COVID-19 (a few samples of this study predate the infection). Cell type and time point are not known.

A few counts support this clonotype. The V and J genes are TRBV20-1 and TRBJ2-7; TRBD2 agrees at 10 bases. The CDR3 consists of 15 residues. Per germline, CDR1 DFQATT and CDR2 SNEGSKA (reference sequence). V shed 0 bases, J shed 4 bases, and the junction held 6 bases outside the gene matches. The DNA of the CDR3 is TGCAGTGCTAGAGATGGGAGCGGGAGGGCTTACGAGCAGTACTTC. Amino acid sequence: CSARDGSGRAYEQYF.

This sequence joins TRBV5-1 and TRBJ2-1; 13 bases are a match to TRBD2. The CDR3 totals 19 residues. CDR1 is SGHRS and CDR2 is YFSETQ in the germline V gene. Trimming removed 2 bases from V and 0 bases from J; junction bases left unmatched: 8. The DNA of the CDR3 is TGCGCCAGCAGCTTCCGGACTAGCGGGGGCCGAAGCTCCTACAATGAGCAGTTCTTC. Residues: CASSFRTSGGRSSYNEQFF.

The genes are TRBV6-1 and TRBJ1-1; a possible D gene is TRBD1 (6 bases). The CDR3 spans 14 residues. Per germline, CDR1 MNHNS and CDR2 SASEGT. V lost 5 bases, J lost 5 bases, and 15 bases lay in between. The CDR3 here is CASSSTTGMTEAFF. In nucleotides, the CDR3 is TGTGCCAGCAGTTCGACGACAGGTATGACTGAAGCTTTCTTT.

The CDR3 DNA reads TGTGCCAGCAGCTTACTGGGGGGTAACTATGGCTACACCTTC. Its translation: CASSLLGGNYGYTF. The chain links TRBV11-2 to TRBJ1-2; the D gene is possibly TRBD1 (5 bases). The V end was cut by 2 bases, the J end by 1 base, with 8 bases between. Germline V gives CDR1 SGHAT, CDR2 FQNNGV. The CDR3 runs 14 residues. Filled out from reference TRBV11-2 and TRBJ1-2, the complete variable domain reads EAGVAQSPRYKIIEKRQSVAFWCNPISGHATLYWYQQILGQGPKLLIQFQNNGVVDDSQLPKDRFSAERLKGVDSTLKIQPAKLEDSAVYLCASSLLGGNYGYTFGSGTRLTVV.

The V call is TRBV21-1, the J call TRBJ2-7. TRBV21-1 counts as a pseudogene. This CDR3 has 12 amino acids. Here the CDR3 DNA reads TGTGCCAGCAGCACTACCCACTACGAGCAGTACGTC. Protein: CASSTTHYEQYV.

This clonotype was counted only a few times. This sequence joins TRBV7-3 and TRBJ2-3, with 7 bases aligning to TRBD2. This CDR3 has 14 amino acids. With V trimmed by 5 bases and J by 3 bases, 5 bases remained unmatched. Looked up from germline, CDR1 is SGHTA and CDR2 is FQGTGA. The chain's CDR3 is CASSPGRSTDTQYF. The CDR3 bases are TGTGCCAGCAGCCCCGGGAGGTCAACAGATACGCAGTATTTT.

The gene calls are TRBV7-2 and TRBJ2-7, with 8 nucleotides matching TRBD1. V gave up 3 bases and J gave up 3 bases; unmatched junction bases: 7. Germline V lookup: CDR1 SGHTA, CDR2 FQGNSA. The CDR3 has 15 amino acids. CDR3 sequence: CASSFTGGQGYEQYF. In DNA form, the CDR3 reads TGTGCCAGCAGCTTTACAGGGGGTCAGGGCTACGAGCAGTACTTC.

This clonotype was observed a few times. The chain is built from TRBV7-2 and TRBJ2-5, with 9 bases aligning to TRBD2. This CDR3 region has 18 residues. V dropped 4 bases and J dropped 4; count of bases not matched to a gene: 16. CDR1 and CDR2 (germline): SGHTA, FQGNSA. CDR3 in amino acids: CASSSLGLAGRSAETQYF. CDR3 coding DNA: TGTGCCAGCAGCTCCCTAGGGCTAGCGGGAAGAAGTGCAGAGACCCAGTACTTC.

The rearrangement joins TRBV27 to TRBJ2-1; TRBD2 matches at 7 bases. The CDR3 totals 12 residues. From germline, CDR1 is MNHEY and CDR2 SMNVEV (reference sequence). J gave up 4 bases and V 7 bases, and 1 base lay outside the gene matches. The CDR3 protein is CASTSGYNEQFF. CDR3 nucleotides: TGTGCCAGCACTAGCGGATACAATGAGCAGTTCTTC.

V gene TRBV6-5 combines with J gene TRBJ2-6; D may match TRBD1 or TRBD2 (7 bases each). Germline loops: CDR1 MNHEY, CDR2 SVGAGI. V lost 2 bases and J 2 bases, leaving 13 bases between the germline ends. CDR3 length: 17 residues. The CDR3 loop is CASSYEQGRAGANVLTF. Here the CDR3 DNA reads TGTGCCAGCAGTTACGAACAGGGGAGGGCTGGGGCCAACGTCCTGACTTTC.

The sample holds a few counts of this clonotype. This sequence joins TRBV7-9 and TRBJ2-1; D gene ambiguous. CDR3 size: 9 residues. Germline V gene lookup returns CDR1 SEHNR and CDR2 FQNEAQ (reference sequence). V lost 9 bases and J lost 10, with 7 bases in between. The CDR3 DNA reads as TGTGCCAGTGGCCAGGAGCAGTTCTTC. This codes for CASGQEQFF.

V gene TRBV7-2 combines with J gene TRBJ2-1; 9 bases line up with TRBD2. Trimming cost V 5 bases and J 6 bases; bases outside gene matches: 8. Germline CDR1 and CDR2: SGHTA and FQGNSA. This CDR3 region has 15 residues. The CDR3 sequence: CASSLGAGGPNEQFF. The CDR3, as DNA: TGTGCCAGCAGCCTGGGGGCGGGAGGGCCCAATGAGCAGTTCTTC.